This TCR beta chain was sequenced in a study of identical twins. Study outcomes and limitations: The same donors were not followed; conclusions instead depended on cross-sectional statistical analysis. Compared with models, monozygotic twins showed more out-of-frame TCR alpha sharing. Researchers reported weaker excess twin sharing in beta out-of-frame sequences.

Unique molecular identifiers were present on cDNA, and template switching added a universal primer site. MiXCR, run by TCRdb on the 5' RACE reads, gives a single entry per CDR3 protein. The repertoire holds approximately 890,000 distinct CDR3 sequences, with approximately 13% as singletons. There are many counts of this clonotype. Its antigen remains unknown. Trimming took 6 bases from V and 7 from J, leaving 21 bases between them. The CDR3 consists of 15 residues. Germline CDR1 is MNHNS and CDR2 is SASEGT. These data were also reused for a study on yellow fever vaccine responses in identical twins.

The chain combines TRBV6-1 with TRBJ1-1; D not resolved. The source is a woman in her late teens or twenties in good health. Sequenced: PBMCs. DNA for the CDR3: TGTGCCAGCAGCCAACCCAAACGACAAGCCCGTGAAGCTTTCTTT. It is translated as CASSQPKRQAREAFF.